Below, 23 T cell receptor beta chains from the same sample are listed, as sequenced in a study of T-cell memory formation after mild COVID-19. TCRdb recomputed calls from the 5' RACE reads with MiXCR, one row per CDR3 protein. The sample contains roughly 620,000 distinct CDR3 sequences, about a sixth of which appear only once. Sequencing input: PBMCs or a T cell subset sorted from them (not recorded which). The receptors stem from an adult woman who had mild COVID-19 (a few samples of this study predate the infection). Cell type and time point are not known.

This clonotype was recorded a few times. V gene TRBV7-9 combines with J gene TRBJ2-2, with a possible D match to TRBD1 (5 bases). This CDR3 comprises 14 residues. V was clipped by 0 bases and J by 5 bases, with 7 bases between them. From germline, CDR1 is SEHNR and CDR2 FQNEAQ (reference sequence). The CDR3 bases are TGTGCCAGCAGCTTAGCTCAGGGAACCGGGGAGCTGTTTTTT. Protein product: CASSLAQGTGELFF.

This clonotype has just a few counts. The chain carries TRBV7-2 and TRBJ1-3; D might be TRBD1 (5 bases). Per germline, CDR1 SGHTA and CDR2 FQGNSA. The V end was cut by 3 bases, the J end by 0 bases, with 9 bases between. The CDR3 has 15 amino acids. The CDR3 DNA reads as TGTGCCAGCAGCTTCCGGGACCACTCTGGAAACACCATATATTTT. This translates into CASSFRDHSGNTIYF.

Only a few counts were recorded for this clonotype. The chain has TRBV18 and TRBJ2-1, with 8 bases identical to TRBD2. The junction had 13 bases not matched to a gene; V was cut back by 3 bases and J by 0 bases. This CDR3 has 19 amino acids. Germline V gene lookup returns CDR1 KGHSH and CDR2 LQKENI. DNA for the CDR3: TGTGCCAGCTCACCCTCGCCTAGCGGGTACCTTCGCTCCTACAATGAGCAGTTCTTC. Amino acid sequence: CASSPSPSGYLRSYNEQFF.

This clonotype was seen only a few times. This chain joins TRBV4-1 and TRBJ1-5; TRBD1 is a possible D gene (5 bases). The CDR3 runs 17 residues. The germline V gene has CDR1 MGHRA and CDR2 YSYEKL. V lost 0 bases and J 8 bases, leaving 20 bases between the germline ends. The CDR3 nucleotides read TGCGCCAGCAGCCAAGAATATTTTGTTCAGGGAAGGGAGCCCCAGCATTTT. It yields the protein CASSQEYFVQGREPQHF.

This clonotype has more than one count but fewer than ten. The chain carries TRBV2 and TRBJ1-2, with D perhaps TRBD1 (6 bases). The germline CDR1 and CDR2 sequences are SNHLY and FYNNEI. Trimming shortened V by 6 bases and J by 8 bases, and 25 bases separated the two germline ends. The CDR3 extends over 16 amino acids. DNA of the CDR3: TGTGCCAGCAGGATGCCACAGGGCCCGCGACCTGAGGGCTACACCTTC. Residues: CASRMPQGPRPEGYTF.

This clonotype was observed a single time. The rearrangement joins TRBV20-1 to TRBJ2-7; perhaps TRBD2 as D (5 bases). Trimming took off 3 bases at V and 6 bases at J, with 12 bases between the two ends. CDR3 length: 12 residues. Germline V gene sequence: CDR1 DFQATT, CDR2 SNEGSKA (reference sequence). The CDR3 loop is CSASPGGGEQYF. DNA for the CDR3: TGCAGTGCTAGCCCTGGAGGAGGCGAGCAGTACTTC.

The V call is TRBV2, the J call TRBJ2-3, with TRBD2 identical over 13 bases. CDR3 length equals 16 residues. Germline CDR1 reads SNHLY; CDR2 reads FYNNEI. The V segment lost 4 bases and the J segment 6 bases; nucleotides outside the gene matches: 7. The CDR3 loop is CASSGDPTSGRDTQYF. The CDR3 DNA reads TGTGCCAGCAGTGGTGACCCGACTAGCGGGAGGGATACGCAGTATTTT.

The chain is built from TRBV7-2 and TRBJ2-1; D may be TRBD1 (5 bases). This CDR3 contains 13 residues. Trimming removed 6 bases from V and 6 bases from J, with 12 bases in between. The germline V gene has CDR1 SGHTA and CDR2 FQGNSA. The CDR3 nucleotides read TGTGCCAGCAGTTCCTTGGGGCCCAATGAGCAGTTCTTC. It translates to CASSSLGPNEQFF.

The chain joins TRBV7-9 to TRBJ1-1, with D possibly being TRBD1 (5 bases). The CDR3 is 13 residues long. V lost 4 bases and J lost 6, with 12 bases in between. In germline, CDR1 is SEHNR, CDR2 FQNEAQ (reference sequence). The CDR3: CASSSNGGAEAFF. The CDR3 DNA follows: TGTGCCAGCAGCTCAAATGGGGGGGCTGAAGCTTTCTTT. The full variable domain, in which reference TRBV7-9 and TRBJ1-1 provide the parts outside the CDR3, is DTGVSQNPRHKITKRGQNVTFRCDPISEHNRLYWYRQTLGQGPEFLTYFQNEAQLEKSRLLSDRFSAERPKGSFSTLEIQRTEQGDSAMYLCASSSNGGAEAFFGQGTRLTVV.

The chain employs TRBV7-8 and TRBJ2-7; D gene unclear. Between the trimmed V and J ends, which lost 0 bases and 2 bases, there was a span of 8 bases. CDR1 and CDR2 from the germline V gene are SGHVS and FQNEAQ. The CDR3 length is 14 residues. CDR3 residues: CASSLAVRAYEQYF. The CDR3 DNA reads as TGTGCCAGCAGCTTAGCGGTAAGAGCCTACGAGCAGTACTTC.

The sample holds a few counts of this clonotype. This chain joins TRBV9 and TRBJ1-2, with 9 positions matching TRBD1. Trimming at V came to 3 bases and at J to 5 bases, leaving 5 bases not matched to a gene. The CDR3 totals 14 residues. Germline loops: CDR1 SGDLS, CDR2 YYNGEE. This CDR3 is CASSEDRGFYGYTF. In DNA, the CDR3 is TGTGCCAGCAGCGAGGACAGGGGATTTTATGGCTACACCTTC.

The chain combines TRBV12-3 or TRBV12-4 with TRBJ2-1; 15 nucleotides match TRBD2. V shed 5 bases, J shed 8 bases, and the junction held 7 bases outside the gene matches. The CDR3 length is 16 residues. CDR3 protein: CASSRGLAGGQDEQFF. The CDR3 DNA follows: TGTGCCAGCAGTCGTGGACTAGCGGGAGGGCAGGATGAGCAGTTCTTC.

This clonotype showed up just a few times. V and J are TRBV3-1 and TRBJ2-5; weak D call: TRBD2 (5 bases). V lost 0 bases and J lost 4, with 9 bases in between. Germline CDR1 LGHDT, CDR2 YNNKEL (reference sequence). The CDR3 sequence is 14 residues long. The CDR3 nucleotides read TGTGCCAGCAGCCAAGATTTTCGGGGAGAGACCCAGTACTTC. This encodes CASSQDFRGETQYF.

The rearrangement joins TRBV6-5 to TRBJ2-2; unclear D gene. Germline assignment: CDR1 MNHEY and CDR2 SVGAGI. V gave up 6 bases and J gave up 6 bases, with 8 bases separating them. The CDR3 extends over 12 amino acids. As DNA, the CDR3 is TGTGCCAGCAGCCGGATCGCCGGGGAGCTGTTTTTT. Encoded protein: CASSRIAGELFF.

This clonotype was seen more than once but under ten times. CDR3 sequence reads: CASSDTQLGATGELFF. DNA for the CDR3: TGTGCCAGCAGCGATACCCAACTAGGAGCCACCGGGGAGCTGTTTTTT. The V and J genes are TRBV7-9 and TRBJ2-2; D possibly corresponds to TRBD2 (5 bases). There are 16 residues in the CDR3. The V gene's germline CDR1 is SEHNR and CDR2 FQNEAQ (reference sequence). The V end lost 5 bases, the J end lost 4 bases, and 17 bases lay between the germline ends. The full variable domain, in which reference TRBV7-9 and TRBJ2-2 provide the parts outside the CDR3, is DTGVSQNPRHKITKRGQNVTFRCDPISEHNRLYWYRQTLGQGPEFLTYFQNEAQLEKSRLLSDRFSAERPKGSFSTLEIQRTEQGDSAMYLCASSDTQLGATGELFFGEGSRLTVL.

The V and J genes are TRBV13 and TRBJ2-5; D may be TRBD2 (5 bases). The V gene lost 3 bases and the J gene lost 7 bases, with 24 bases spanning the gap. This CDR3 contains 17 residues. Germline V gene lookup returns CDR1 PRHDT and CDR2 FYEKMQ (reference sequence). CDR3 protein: CASSFSSSSRVGRTQYF. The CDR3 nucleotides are TGTGCCAGCAGCTTCTCCTCGTCGTCTCGTGTAGGGAGGACCCAGTACTTC.

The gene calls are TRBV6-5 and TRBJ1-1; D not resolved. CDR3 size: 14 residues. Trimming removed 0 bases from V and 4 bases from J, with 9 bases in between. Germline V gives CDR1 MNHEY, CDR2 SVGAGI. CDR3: CASSYSETATEAFF. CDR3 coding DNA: TGTGCCAGCAGTTACTCGGAGACTGCCACTGAAGCTTTCTTT.

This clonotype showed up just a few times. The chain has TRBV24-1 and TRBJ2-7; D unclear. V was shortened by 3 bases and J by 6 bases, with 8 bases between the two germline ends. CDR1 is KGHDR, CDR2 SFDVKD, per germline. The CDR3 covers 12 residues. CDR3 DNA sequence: TGTGCCACCAGTGATCCATGGGGCGAGCAGTACTTC. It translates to CATSDPWGEQYF.

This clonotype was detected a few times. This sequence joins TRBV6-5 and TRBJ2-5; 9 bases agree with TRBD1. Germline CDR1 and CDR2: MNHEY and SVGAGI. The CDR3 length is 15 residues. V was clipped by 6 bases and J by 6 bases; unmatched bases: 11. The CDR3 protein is CASSPHWDREKTQYF. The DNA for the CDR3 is TGTGCCAGCAGCCCCCATTGGGACAGGGAGAAGACCCAGTACTTC.

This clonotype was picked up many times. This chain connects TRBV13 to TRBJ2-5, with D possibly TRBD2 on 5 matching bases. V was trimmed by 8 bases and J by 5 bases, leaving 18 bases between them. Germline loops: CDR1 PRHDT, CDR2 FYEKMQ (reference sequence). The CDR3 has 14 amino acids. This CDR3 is CASQSDAGEETQYF. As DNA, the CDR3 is TGTGCCAGCCAGTCCGACGCCGGGGAGGAGACCCAGTACTTC.

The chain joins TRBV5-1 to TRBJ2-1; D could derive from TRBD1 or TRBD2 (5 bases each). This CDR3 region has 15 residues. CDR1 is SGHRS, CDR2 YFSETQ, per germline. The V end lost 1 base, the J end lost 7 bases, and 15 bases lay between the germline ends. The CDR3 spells CASSLSGTSFNEQFF. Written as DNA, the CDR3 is TGCGCCAGCAGCTTGTCGGGGACCAGTTTTAATGAGCAGTTCTTC.

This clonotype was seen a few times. CDR3 nucleotide sequence: TGTGCCTATCCTGCCCCTAGCGGGGTCGAGCAGTTCTTC. This encodes CAYPAPSGVEQFF. V gene TRBV30 combines with J gene TRBJ2-1; 9 positions match TRBD2. Germline V lookup: CDR1 GTSNPN, CDR2 SVGIG (reference sequence). There are 13 residues in the CDR3. Losses at the gene ends were 7 bases for V and 10 bases for J; bases not matched to a gene: 11.

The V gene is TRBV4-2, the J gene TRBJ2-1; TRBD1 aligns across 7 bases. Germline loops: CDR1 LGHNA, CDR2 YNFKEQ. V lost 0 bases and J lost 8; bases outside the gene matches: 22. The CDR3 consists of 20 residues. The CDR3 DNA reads TGTGCCAGCAGCCAAGATCCCCCGACTCGTTCAGGGGGACCTATGGATGAGCAGTTCTTC. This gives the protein CASSQDPPTRSGGPMDEQFF.